The 21 T cell receptor beta chains below come from one sample, sequenced in a study of vaccination and CD4 T cells after COVID-19. Scientists ran DNA taken from cultured CD4+ T cells through the Oncomine TCR Beta short-read assay for sequencing. TCRdb independently ran MiXCR on the PCR reads; one entry per CDR3 protein. The profile shows some 17,000 distinct CDR3 sequences, about 63% of them singletons. The sample's treatment: roughly 10-day PBMC culture with coronavirus spike peptide pools or control peptides (ViraFEST assay). No cognate antigen is known for these TCRs. Sequencing was done on a sample of CD4+ T cells from blood, cultured in vitro. Source of these receptors: a human donor who had recovered from COVID-19.

This chain uses TRBV24-1 with TRBJ2-2; 9 bases align to TRBD1. Germline V gene lookup returns CDR1 KGHDR and CDR2 SFDVKD. After removal of 3 bases from V and 4 bases from J, the junction contained 5 bases not matched to a gene. This CDR3 region has 16 residues. For the CDR3, the DNA is TGTGCCACCAGTGATGGGGACAGGGTGGGCACCGGGGAGCTGTTTTTT. Its translation is CATSDGDRVGTGELFF.

CDR3 DNA sequence: TGCAGTGCTAGGGCCAGCCTTCCTGGAAACACCATATATTTT. Amino acid sequence: CSARASLPGNTIYF. V and J are TRBV20-1 and TRBJ1-3; no clear D gene. V was shortened by 3 bases and J by 2 bases, with 11 bases between the two germline ends. CDR3 length equals 14 residues. Germline lookup yields CDR1 DFQATT and CDR2 SNEGSKA (reference sequence).

The chain combines TRBV6-2 or TRBV6-3 with TRBJ2-1; D gene ambiguous. CDR1 is MNHEY, CDR2 SVGEGT, per germline. With 0 bases removed from V and 10 bases from J, the gap between germline ends came to 10 bases. The CDR3 consists of 13 residues. CDR3 sequence reads: CASSYSVGGEQFF. CDR3 in DNA: TGTGCCAGCAGTTACTCGGTGGGTGGGGAGCAGTTCTTC.

This clonotype has more than one count but fewer than ten. The rearrangement joins TRBV27 to TRBJ1-1, with 7 nucleotides matching TRBD1. Trimming took 3 bases from V and 4 from J; bases not matched to a gene: 5. The CDR3 extends over 14 amino acids. The germline gives CDR1 MNHEY, CDR2 SMNVEV (reference sequence). The CDR3 protein is CASSFARGLTEAFF. CDR3 nucleotide sequence: TGTGCCAGCAGTTTTGCGAGGGGGCTCACTGAAGCTTTCTTT.

The chain has TRBV12-3 or TRBV12-4 and TRBJ1-1; D ambiguous. This CDR3 spans 10 amino acids. Trimming removed 8 bases at V and 11 bases at J, with 12 bases between. CDR3 region: CASGQGRAFF. DNA for the CDR3: TGTGCCAGCGGTCAAGGGAGGGCTTTCTTT.

In its sample, this clonotype was seen a few times. The V call is TRBV20-1, the J call TRBJ1-5, with D possibly being TRBD1 (6 bases). The CDR3 covers 14 residues. CDR1 DFQATT and CDR2 SNEGSKA come from the germline V gene (reference sequence). The ends were cut back, 2 bases at V and 0 bases at J, with 8 bases in the middle. The CDR3 loop reads CSARMGASNQPQHF. CDR3 coding DNA: TGCAGTGCTAGAATGGGGGCTAGCAATCAGCCCCAGCATTTT.

This clonotype was detected only a few times. This chain uses TRBV4-2 with TRBJ2-5; D gene uncertain. The CDR3 covers 14 residues. CDR1 is LGHNA and CDR2 is YNFKEQ in the germline V gene. V lost 2 bases and J lost 5, with 12 bases in between. CDR3 sequence (DNA): TGTGCCAGCAGCCAATACCAGCTTGGGGAGACCCAGTACTTC. The encoded protein is CASSQYQLGETQYF.

V usage is TRBV6-2 or TRBV6-3 and J usage is TRBJ2-3; D not certain. The V end lost 4 bases, the J end lost 0 bases, and 5 bases lay between the germline ends. The V gene's germline CDR1 is MNHEY and CDR2 SVGEGT. This CDR3 contains 13 residues. CDR3 loop: CASSLRSTDTQYF. CDR3 nucleotide sequence: TGTGCCAGCAGTTTGAGGAGCACAGATACGCAGTATTTT.

This chain joins TRBV20-1 and TRBJ2-7, with D possibly being TRBD2 (6 bases). The CDR3 consists of 14 residues. V lost 0 bases, J lost 6 bases, and 15 bases lay in between. Germline assignment: CDR1 DFQATT and CDR2 SNEGSKA (reference sequence). The CDR3 nucleotides are TGCAGTGCTAGAGATCGCACGGGAGCCTCCGAGCAGTACTTC. The encoded protein is CSARDRTGASEQYF.

In this sample, this clonotype turned up a few times. The chain links TRBV7-6 to TRBJ2-5; TRBD2 matches at 7 bases. After removal of 2 bases from V and 4 bases from J, the junction contained 4 bases not matched to a gene. This CDR3 has 14 residues. Per germline, CDR1 SGHVS and CDR2 FNYEAQ. The CDR3 sequence is CASSLSGTSETQYF. The CDR3 DNA is TGTGCCAGCAGCTTAAGCGGGACGTCAGAGACCCAGTACTTC.

The chain has TRBV7-2 and TRBJ2-3; tentatively, D is TRBD1 (5 bases). There are 16 residues in the CDR3. The germline gives CDR1 SGHTA, CDR2 FQGNSA. V lost 4 bases to trimming and J lost 2 bases, with 16 bases between them. The CDR3 is CASSSVLGAITDTQYF. CDR3 bases: TGTGCCAGCAGCTCCGTCTTAGGGGCAATCACAGATACGCAGTATTTT.

The gene calls are TRBV23-1 and TRBJ2-3; D not certain. TRBV23-1 falls under the ORF class, with uncertain function. The CDR3 runs to 14 residues. V was shortened by 0 bases and J by 6 bases, with 10 bases between the two germline ends. The CDR3 protein is CASSQSRSRDTQYF. CDR3 coding DNA: TGCGCCAGCAGTCAATCAAGGTCGAGGGATACGCAGTATTTT.

In this sample, this clonotype turned up a few times. The V call is TRBV27, the J call TRBJ1-1; D uncertain. The CDR3 is 13 amino acids. Trimming took off 3 bases at V and 1 base at J, with 6 bases between the two ends. Germline lookup yields CDR1 MNHEY and CDR2 SMNVEV (reference sequence). The CDR3 region has the DNA TGTGCCAGCAGTTTCGCGGAGAACACTGAAGCTTTCTTT. Its translation: CASSFAENTEAFF.

The chain's CDR3 is CASSLATQNTEAFF. In DNA, the CDR3 is TGCGCCAGCAGCTTGGCAACACAGAACACTGAAGCTTTCTTT. The chain is built from TRBV5-1 and TRBJ1-1; D not certain. CDR1 is SGHRS, CDR2 YFSETQ, per germline. The V end was cut by 0 bases, the J end by 1 base, with 7 bases between. This CDR3 spans 14 amino acids.

This clonotype was seen a few times. This chain links TRBV10-1 with TRBJ2-5, with D tentatively TRBD2 (5 bases). The CDR3 runs 13 residues. Per germline, CDR1 WNHNN and CDR2 SYGVQD (reference sequence). Trimming stripped 7 bases from V and 0 bases from J, with 9 bases between. The CDR3 sequence is CASKRGDQETQYF. The CDR3 region has the DNA TGCGCCAGCAAACGGGGAGACCAAGAGACCCAGTACTTC.

This clonotype was observed once. This chain joins TRBV6-2 or TRBV6-3 and TRBJ2-1, with D uncertain. The CDR3 is made up of 11 amino acids. Between the trimmed V and J ends, which lost 10 bases and 8 bases, there was a span of 12 bases. Germline CDR1 is MNHEY and CDR2 is SVGEGT. The CDR3 bases are TGTGCCATCCCCCCTGGCGATGAGCAGTTCTTC. As protein: CAIPPGDEQFF.

This chain joins TRBV20-1 and TRBJ1-1, with D unresolved. Germline V CDR1 and CDR2: DFQATT, SNEGSKA (reference sequence). The CDR3 length is 14 residues. Trimming removed 1 base from V and 0 bases from J, with 9 bases in between. CDR3 amino acids: CSARVPGMNTEAFF. The CDR3 region has the DNA TGCAGTGCTAGAGTTCCAGGAATGAACACTGAAGCTTTCTTT.

V and J are TRBV20-1 and TRBJ1-2; a possible D gene is TRBD1 (6 bases). The CDR3 has 13 residues. The germline V gene has CDR1 DFQATT and CDR2 SNEGSKA (reference sequence). The CDR3 loop reads CSSAPIQGYGYTF. The DNA for the CDR3 is TGCAGCTCAGCCCCCATACAGGGCTATGGCTACACCTTC.

The chain employs TRBV6-1 and TRBJ1-6; no clear D gene. CDR1 is MNHNS, CDR2 SASEGT, per germline. The CDR3 totals 19 residues. The V and J ends lost 2 bases and 6 bases respectively, with 23 bases between them. The CDR3 loop is CASSESGRRLPRPNSPLHF. CDR3 DNA: TGTGCCAGCAGTGAATCCGGGAGGCGCCTACCCCGGCCTAATTCACCCCTCCACTTT.

The chain uses TRBV6-2 or TRBV6-3 and TRBJ2-2; 7 bases are shared with TRBD2. V lost 7 bases, J lost 5 bases, and 7 bases stayed unmatched. This CDR3 comprises 14 residues. Germline CDR1 and CDR2: MNHEY and SVGEGT. CDR3 DNA sequence: TGTGCCAGCATATCGACTAGCCGGACCGGGGAGCTGTTTTTT. It translates to CASISTSRTGELFF.

The chain couples TRBV6-1 to TRBJ2-7; 9 bases align to TRBD1. CDR1 and CDR2 from the germline V gene are MNHNS and SASEGT. V was pared by 7 bases and J by 3 bases, with 16 bases of the junction left unmatched. The CDR3 is 17 amino acids. CDR3 sequence: CASTKSVTGTGNYEQYF. For the CDR3, the DNA is TGTGCCAGCACTAAATCCGTAACCGGGACAGGGAACTACGAGCAGTACTTC.